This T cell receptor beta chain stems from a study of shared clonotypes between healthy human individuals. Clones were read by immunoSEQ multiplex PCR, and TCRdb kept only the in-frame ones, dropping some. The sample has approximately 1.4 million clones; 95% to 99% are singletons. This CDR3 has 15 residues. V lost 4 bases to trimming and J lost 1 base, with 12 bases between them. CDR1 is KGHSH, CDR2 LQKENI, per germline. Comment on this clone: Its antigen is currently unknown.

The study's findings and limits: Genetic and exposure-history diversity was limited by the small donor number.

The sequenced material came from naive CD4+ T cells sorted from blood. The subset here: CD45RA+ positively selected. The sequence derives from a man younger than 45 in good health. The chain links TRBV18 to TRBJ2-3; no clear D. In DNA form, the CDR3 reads TGTGCCAGCTCACAAGGACGGCCGGGCACAGATACGCAGTATTTT. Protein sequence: CASSQGRPGTDTQYF.